These 14 T cell receptor beta chains were sequenced from one sample in a study of blood T cell repertoires in COVID-19. Sequencing was performed with immunoSEQ multiplex PCR; in TCRdb, only in-frame clones are kept and a portion is missing. The sample records over 120,000 clones, 70% to 80% being singletons. Sequencing used peripheral blood. All receptors come from a woman older than 75 with active or convalescent COVID-19.

V usage is TRBV4-3 and J usage is TRBJ1-1; perhaps TRBD1 as D (5 bases). CDR1 is LGHNA, CDR2 YSLEER, per germline. The CDR3 spans 15 residues. The V end lost 0 bases, the J end lost 8 bases, and 16 bases lay between the germline ends. The CDR3 is CASSQEGQGKAEAFF. CDR3 in DNA: TGCGCCAGCAGCCAAGAAGGCCAGGGTAAGGCGGAAGCTTTCTTT.

This chain links TRBV18 with TRBJ1-3; D gene ambiguous. This CDR3 is 17 amino acids long. Trimming took 1 base from V and 7 from J, leaving 20 bases between them. Germline V gene sequence: CDR1 KGHSH, CDR2 LQKENI. CDR3 sequence: CASSPRSGFVPSNTIYF. As DNA, the CDR3 is TGTGCCAGCTCACCACGGTCGGGTTTCGTACCCAGTAACACCATATATTTT.

Only a few counts were recorded for this clone. The J gene is TRBJ2-7, the V gene TRBV7-9, with TRBD1 as a possible D gene (5 bases). V was trimmed by 5 bases and J by 5 bases, leaving 25 bases between them. The CDR3 covers 17 residues. Germline loops: CDR1 SEHNR, CDR2 FQNEAQ (reference sequence). The CDR3 here is CASSLNKPQGLFNEQYF. The DNA for the CDR3 is TGTGCCAGCAGCCTGAATAAACCCCAGGGTCTATTTAACGAGCAGTACTTC.

A few counts support this clone. V is TRBV30 and J is TRBJ1-1, with D perhaps TRBD1 (6 bases). In germline, CDR1 is GTSNPN, CDR2 SVGIG (reference sequence). Between the trimmed V and J ends, which lost 5 bases and 1 base, there was a span of 8 bases. This CDR3 contains 12 residues. The CDR3: CAWGQSNTEAFF. The CDR3 DNA reads TGTGCCTGGGGACAGTCGAACACTGAAGCTTTCTTT.

The rearrangement links TRBV28 to TRBJ1-2; tentatively, D is TRBD1 (5 bases). Trimming cost V 10 bases and J 0 bases, with 12 bases left between them. The CDR3 totals 13 residues. Germline CDR1 MDHEN, CDR2 SYDVKM. The CDR3 DNA reads as TGTGCCACCACGGACACAGCTAACTATGGCTACACCTTC. This sequence encodes CATTDTANYGYTF.

The V call is TRBV19, the J call TRBJ2-1; 7 bases align to TRBD1. The V and J ends lost 6 bases and 2 bases, in that order; junction bases with no gene match: 10. This CDR3 spans 16 amino acids. Germline-derived CDR1 and CDR2 are LNHDA and SQIVND (reference sequence). CDR3 bases: TGTGCCAGTAGCTCCGGGACAGCCAGGGCCTACAATGAGCAGTTCTTC. Its translation is CASSSGTARAYNEQFF.

This sequence joins TRBV19 and TRBJ1-2; possible D gene TRBD1, 6 bases. Trimming stripped 10 bases from V and 8 bases from J, with 26 bases between. The CDR3 extends over 15 amino acids. Germline lookup yields CDR1 LNHDA and CDR2 SQIVND (reference sequence). CDR3 protein: CATHWGGASLRGYTF. The CDR3, as DNA: TGTGCCACTCATTGGGGGGGCGCGAGTCTGAGGGGCTACACCTTC.

CDR3 protein: CAWTKTVSGNTIYF. Written as DNA, the CDR3 is TGTGCCTGGACTAAGACAGTGAGTGGAAACACCATATATTTT. The rearrangement links TRBV30 to TRBJ1-3; tentatively, D is TRBD1 (5 bases). This CDR3 region has 14 residues. V lost 4 bases to trimming and J lost 3 bases, with 13 bases between them. Germline CDR1 and CDR2: GTSNPN and SVGIG (reference sequence).

The gene calls are TRBV28 and TRBJ1-5; TRBD1 aligns across 7 bases. Germline V CDR1 and CDR2: MDHEN, SYDVKM. Trimming removed 6 bases from V and 6 bases from J; junction bases left unmatched: 8. The CDR3 loop spans 14 amino acids. In DNA form, the CDR3 reads TGTGCCAGCAGGGTCAGACAGGGCGTTCAGCCCCAGCATTTT. The encoded protein is CASRVRQGVQPQHF.

The chain employs TRBV30 and TRBJ2-3, with a possible D match to TRBD1 (5 bases). The CDR3 contains 15 residues. V was cut by 2 bases and J by 2 bases, with 14 bases left in between. Germline V gene data show CDR1 as GTSNPN and CDR2 as SVGIG (reference sequence). CDR3 DNA sequence: TGTGCCTGGAGTTCCCCCCGGACAATCACAGATACGCAGTATTTT. Its translation is CAWSSPRTITDTQYF.

In this sample, this clone turned up a few times. This chain connects TRBV2 to TRBJ1-5; the D gene is possibly TRBD1 (5 bases). The V gene lost 8 bases and the J gene lost 1 base, with 9 bases spanning the gap. Germline loops: CDR1 SNHLY, CDR2 FYNNEI. This CDR3 has 13 amino acids. The CDR3 DNA is TGTGCCAGCGGTCGGGGGAGCAATCAGCCCCAGCATTTT. It encodes CASGRGSNQPQHF.

CDR3 DNA sequence: TGTGCCAGCAGCCTAGACAGGTTAGGCTATGGCTACACCTTC. Amino acids: CASSLDRLGYGYTF. The chain couples TRBV5-4 to TRBJ1-2, with TRBD1 as a possible D gene (6 bases). The CDR3 is made up of 14 amino acids. V lost 4 bases to trimming and J lost 4 bases, with 14 bases between them. CDR1 is SGHNT, CDR2 YYREEE, per germline (reference sequence). Supplemented by reference TRBV5-4 and TRBJ1-2, the full variable domain reads ETGVTQSPTHLIKTRGQQVTLRCSSQSGHNTVSWYQQALGQGPQFIFQYYREEENGRGNFPPRFSGLQFPNYSSELNVNALELDDSALYLCASSLDRLGYGYTFGSGTRLTVV.

This chain uses TRBV19 with TRBJ1-5; TRBD1 agrees at 8 bases. The germline CDR1 and CDR2 sequences are LNHDA and SQIVND (reference sequence). J gave up 5 bases and V 8 bases, and 11 bases lay outside the gene matches. There are 15 residues in the CDR3. This CDR3 is CASGDRGYADQPQHF. As DNA, the CDR3 is TGTGCCAGTGGAGACAGGGGTTACGCCGATCAGCCCCAGCATTTT.

In its sample, this clone was seen many times. The rearrangement joins TRBV4-2 to TRBJ2-5, with D maybe TRBD2 (5 bases). Trimming removed 0 bases from V and 9 bases from J, with 20 bases in between. Germline CDR1 LGHNA, CDR2 YNFKEQ. This CDR3 is built from 16 residues. The CDR3 loop is CASSQERKDSRSSQYF. CDR3 nucleotides: TGTGCCAGCAGCCAAGAGAGGAAGGACTCCCGAAGTTCCCAGTACTTC.